This paragraph reports one T cell receptor beta chain. Antigen unknown. Method: immunoSEQ multiplex PCR; TCRdb's copy keeps in-frame clones and lacks some. The repertoire holds 2 million to 2.5 million clones, about 90% seen once, with about 0.36% in the top ten. Germline lookup yields CDR1 SNHLY and CDR2 FYNNEI. V dropped 6 bases and J dropped 12; count of bases not matched to a gene: 4. CDR3 length: 12 amino acids. The data belong to a study of shared clonotypes between healthy human individuals. Among the donors, all were Caucasian adults who lived in Nashville, Tennessee. It was into CD45RA+ naive and CD45RA-negative memory subsets that the CD4+ cells were split. Regarding the study as a whole: Relative to clonotypes present in all four donors, those not shared had lower generation probabilities.

The TCR originated in a man between 18 and 35 years old in good health. Some clones in this sample may be carry-over from other donors' samples. V usage is TRBV2 and J usage is TRBJ2-1; 11 positions match TRBD1. Input material: naive CD4+ T cells from PBMCs. Stated subset: CD45RA+ positively selected. The CDR3 DNA reads as TGTGCCAGCAGCCTCGGGACAGGGGGGCAGTTCTTC. Translating it yields CASSLGTGGQFF.